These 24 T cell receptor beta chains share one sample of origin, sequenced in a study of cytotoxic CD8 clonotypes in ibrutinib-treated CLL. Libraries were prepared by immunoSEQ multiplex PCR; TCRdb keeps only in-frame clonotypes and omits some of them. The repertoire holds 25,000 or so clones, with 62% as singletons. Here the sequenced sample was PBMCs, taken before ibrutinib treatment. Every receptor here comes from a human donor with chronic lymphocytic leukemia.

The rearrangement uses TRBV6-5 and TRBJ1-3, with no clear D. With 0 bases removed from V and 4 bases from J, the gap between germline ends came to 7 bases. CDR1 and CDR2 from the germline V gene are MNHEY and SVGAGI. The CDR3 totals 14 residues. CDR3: CASSYSGQGNTIYF. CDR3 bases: TGTGCCAGCAGTTACTCGGGTCAGGGAAACACCATATATTTT.

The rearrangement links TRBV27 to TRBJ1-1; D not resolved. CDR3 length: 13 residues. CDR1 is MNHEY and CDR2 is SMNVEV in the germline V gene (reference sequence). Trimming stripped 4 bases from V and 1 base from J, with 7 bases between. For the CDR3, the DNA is TGTGCCAGCAGTTATGGGGAGAACACTGAAGCTTTCTTT. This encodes CASSYGENTEAFF.

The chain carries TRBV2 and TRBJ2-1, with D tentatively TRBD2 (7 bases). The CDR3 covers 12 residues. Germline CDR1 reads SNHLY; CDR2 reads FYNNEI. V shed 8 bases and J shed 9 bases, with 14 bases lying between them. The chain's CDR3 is CASPPGGGEQFF. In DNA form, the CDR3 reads TGTGCCAGCCCGCCGGGGGGCGGTGAGCAGTTCTTC.

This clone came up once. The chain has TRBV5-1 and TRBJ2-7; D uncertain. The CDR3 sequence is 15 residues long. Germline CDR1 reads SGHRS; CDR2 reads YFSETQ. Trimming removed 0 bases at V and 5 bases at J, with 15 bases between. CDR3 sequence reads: CASSLADPRSDEQYF. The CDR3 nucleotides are TGCGCCAGCAGCTTGGCGGACCCTCGATCGGACGAGCAGTACTTC.

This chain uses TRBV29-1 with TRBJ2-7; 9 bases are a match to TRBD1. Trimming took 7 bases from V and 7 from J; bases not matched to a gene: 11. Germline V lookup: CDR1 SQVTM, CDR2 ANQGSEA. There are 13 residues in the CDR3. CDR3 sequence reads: CSATGTGFQEQYF. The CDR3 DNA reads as TGCAGCGCTACCGGGACAGGGTTTCAGGAGCAGTACTTC.

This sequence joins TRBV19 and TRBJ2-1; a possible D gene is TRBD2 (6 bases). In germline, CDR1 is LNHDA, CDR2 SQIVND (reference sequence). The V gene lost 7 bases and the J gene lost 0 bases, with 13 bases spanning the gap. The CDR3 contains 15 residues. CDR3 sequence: CASKTAGRSYNEQFF. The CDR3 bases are TGTGCCAGTAAGACGGCGGGACGCTCCTACAATGAGCAGTTCTTC. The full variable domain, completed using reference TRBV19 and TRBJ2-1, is DGGITQSPKYLFRKEGQNVTLSCEQNLNHDAMYWYRQDPGQGLRLIYYSQIVNDFQKGDIAEGYSVSREKKESFPLTVTSAQKNPTAFYLCASKTAGRSYNEQFFGPGTRLTVL.

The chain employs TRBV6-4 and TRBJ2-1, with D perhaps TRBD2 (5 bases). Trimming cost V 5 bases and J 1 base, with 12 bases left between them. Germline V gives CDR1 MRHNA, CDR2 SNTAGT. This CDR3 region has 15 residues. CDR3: CASSIYGNSYNEQFF. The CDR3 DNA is TGTGCCAGCAGTATCTACGGGAATTCCTACAATGAGCAGTTCTTC.

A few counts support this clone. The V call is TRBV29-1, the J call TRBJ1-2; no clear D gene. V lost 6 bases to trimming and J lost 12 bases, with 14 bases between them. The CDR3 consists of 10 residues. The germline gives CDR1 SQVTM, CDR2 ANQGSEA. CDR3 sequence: CSVSDMIHTF. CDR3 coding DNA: TGCAGCGTGTCCGATATGATACACACCTTC. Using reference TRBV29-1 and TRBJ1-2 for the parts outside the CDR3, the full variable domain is SAVISQKPSRDICQRGTSLTIQCQVDSQVTMMFWYRQQPGQSLTLIATANQGSEATYESGFVIDKFPISRPNLTFSTLTVSNMSPEDSSIYLCSVSDMIHTFGSGTRLTVV.

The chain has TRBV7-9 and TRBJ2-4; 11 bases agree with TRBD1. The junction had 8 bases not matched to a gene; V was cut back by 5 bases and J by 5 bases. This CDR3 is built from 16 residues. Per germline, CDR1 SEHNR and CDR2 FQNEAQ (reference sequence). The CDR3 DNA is TGTGCCAGCAGCGCTGGACAGGGGGCTGACGAAAACATTCAGTACTTC. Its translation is CASSAGQGADENIQYF.

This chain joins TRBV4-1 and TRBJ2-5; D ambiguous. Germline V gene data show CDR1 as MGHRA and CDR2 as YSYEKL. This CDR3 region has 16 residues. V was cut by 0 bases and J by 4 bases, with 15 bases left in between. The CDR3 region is CASSQDQSSTRETQYF. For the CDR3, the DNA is TGCGCCAGCAGCCAAGACCAAAGTAGTACCCGAGAGACCCAGTACTTC.

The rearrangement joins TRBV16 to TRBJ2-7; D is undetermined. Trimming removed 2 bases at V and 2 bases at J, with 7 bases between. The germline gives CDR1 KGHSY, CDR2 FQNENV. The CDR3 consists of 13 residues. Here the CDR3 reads CASSQRIAYEQYF. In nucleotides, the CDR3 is TGTGCCAGCAGCCAAAGGATCGCCTACGAGCAGTACTTC.

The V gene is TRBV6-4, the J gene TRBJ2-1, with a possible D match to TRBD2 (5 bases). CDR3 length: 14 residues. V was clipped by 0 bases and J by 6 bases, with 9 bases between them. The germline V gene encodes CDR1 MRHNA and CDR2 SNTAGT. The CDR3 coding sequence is TGTGCCAGCAGTGACTCCTATGAGGGCAATGAGCAGTTCTTC. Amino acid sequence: CASSDSYEGNEQFF.

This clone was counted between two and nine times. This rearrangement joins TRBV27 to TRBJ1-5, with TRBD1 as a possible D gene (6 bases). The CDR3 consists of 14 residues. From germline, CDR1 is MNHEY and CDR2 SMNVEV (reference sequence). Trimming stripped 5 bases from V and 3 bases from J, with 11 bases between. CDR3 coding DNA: TGTGCCAGCAGTCTACAGGGACACAATCAGCCCCAGCATTTT. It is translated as CASSLQGHNQPQHF.

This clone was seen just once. CDR3 region: CSVDRAGGTEAFF. CDR3 coding DNA: TGCAGCGTTGATAGGGCAGGGGGCACTGAAGCTTTCTTT. The genes are TRBV29-1 and TRBJ1-1; 7 nucleotides match TRBD1. Germline-derived CDR1 and CDR2 are SQVTM and ANQGSEA. The CDR3 totals 13 residues. Unmatched junction bases numbered 5, after V lost 3 bases and J lost 4 bases.

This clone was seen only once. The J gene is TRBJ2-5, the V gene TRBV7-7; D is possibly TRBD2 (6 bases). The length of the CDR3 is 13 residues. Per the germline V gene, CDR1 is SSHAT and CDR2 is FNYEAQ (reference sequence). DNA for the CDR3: TGTGCTAGCGGAGGACTACTCCAAGAGACCCAGTACTTC. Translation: CASGGLLQETQYF.

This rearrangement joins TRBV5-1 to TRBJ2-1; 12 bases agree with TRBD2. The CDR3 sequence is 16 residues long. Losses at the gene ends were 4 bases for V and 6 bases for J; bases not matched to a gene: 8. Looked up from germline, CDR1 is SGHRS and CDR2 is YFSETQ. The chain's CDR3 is CASSPQTSGGGNEQFF. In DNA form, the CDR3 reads TGCGCCAGCAGCCCCCAGACTAGCGGGGGCGGCAATGAGCAGTTCTTC.

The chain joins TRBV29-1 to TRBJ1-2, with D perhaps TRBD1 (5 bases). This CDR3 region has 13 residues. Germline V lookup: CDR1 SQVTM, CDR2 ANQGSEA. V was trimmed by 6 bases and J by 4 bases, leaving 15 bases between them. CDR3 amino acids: CSVGPQQVYGYTF. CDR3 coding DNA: TGCAGCGTGGGGCCTCAACAGGTCTATGGCTACACCTTC.

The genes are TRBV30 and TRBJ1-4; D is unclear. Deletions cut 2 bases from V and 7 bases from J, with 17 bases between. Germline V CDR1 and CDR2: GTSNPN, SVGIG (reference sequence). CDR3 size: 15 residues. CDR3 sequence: CAWSKVRGGSEKLFF. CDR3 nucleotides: TGTGCCTGGAGTAAGGTTCGGGGAGGAAGTGAAAAACTGTTTTTT. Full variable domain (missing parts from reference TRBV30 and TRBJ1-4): SQTIHQWPATLVQPVGSPLSLECTVEGTSNPNLYWYRQAAGRGLQLLFYSVGIGQISSEVPQNLSASRPQDRQFILSSKKLLLSDSGFYLCAWSKVRGGSEKLFFGSGTQLSVL.

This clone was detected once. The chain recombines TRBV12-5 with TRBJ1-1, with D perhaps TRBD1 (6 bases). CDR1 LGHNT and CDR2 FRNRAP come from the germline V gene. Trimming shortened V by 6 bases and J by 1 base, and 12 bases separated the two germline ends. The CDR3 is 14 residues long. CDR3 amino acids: CASGPDRPNTEAFF. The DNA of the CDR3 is TGTGCTAGTGGACCGGACAGACCGAACACTGAAGCTTTCTTT.

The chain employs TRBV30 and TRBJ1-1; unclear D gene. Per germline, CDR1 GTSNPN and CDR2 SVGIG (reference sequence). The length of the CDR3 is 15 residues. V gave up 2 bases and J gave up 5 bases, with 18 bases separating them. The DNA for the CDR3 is TGTGCCTGGAGTTCAGGATTCGGGTCGGAGACTGAAGCTTTCTTT. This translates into CAWSSGFGSETEAFF.

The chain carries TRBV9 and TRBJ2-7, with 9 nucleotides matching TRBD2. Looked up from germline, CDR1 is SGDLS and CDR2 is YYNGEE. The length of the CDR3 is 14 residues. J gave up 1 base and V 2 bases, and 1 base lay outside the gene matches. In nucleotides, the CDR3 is TGTGCCAGCAGCGTCCTAGCGGGATCCTACGAGCAGTACTTC. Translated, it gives CASSVLAGSYEQYF. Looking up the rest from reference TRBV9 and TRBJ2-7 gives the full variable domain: DSGVTQTPKHLITATGQRVTLRCSPRSGDLSVYWYQQSLDQGLQFLIQYYNGEERAKGNILERFSAQQFPDLHSELNLSSLELGDSALYFCASSVLAGSYEQYFGPGTRLTVT.

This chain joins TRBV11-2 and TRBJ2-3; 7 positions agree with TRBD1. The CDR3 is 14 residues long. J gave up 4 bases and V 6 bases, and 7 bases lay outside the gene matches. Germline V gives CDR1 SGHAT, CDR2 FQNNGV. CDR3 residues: CASSSVQGADTQYF. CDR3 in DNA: TGTGCCAGCAGTTCGGTCCAGGGGGCAGATACGCAGTATTTT.

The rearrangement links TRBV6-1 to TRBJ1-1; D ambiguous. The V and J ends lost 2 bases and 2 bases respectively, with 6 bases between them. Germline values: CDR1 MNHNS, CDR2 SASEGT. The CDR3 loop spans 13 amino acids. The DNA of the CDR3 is TGTGCCAGCAGTGAACAGCTCAACACTGAAGCTTTCTTT. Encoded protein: CASSEQLNTEAFF.

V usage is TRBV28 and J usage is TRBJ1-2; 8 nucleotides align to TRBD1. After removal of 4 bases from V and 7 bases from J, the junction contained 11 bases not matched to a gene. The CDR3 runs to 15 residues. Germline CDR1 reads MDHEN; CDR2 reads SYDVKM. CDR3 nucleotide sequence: TGTGCCAGCAGTTCCCAGGGACAGGCGCCCGGTGGCTACACCTTC. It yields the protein CASSSQGQAPGGYTF.